Listed here is a single T cell receptor (beta chain). The data were obtained in a study of blood T cell repertoires in COVID-19. Using immunoSEQ multiplex PCR, the repertoire was profiled, and TCRdb retains in-frame clones only, with some absent. The table records some 150,000 clones, roughly 90% of them present only once. Germline V lookup: CDR1 SGHRS, CDR2 YFSETQ. This CDR3 is built from 13 residues. After removal of 0 bases from V and 7 bases from J, the junction contained 1 base not matched to a gene. The origin of this receptor is a woman in her forties or fifties with acute or convalescent COVID-19. The chain carries TRBV5-1 and TRBJ1-2, with 9 bases that match TRBD1. Sequencing was carried out using peripheral blood. For the CDR3, the DNA is TGCGCCAGCAGCTTGGACAGGGGGCTTGGCTACACCTTC. Amino acid sequence: CASSLDRGLGYTF.